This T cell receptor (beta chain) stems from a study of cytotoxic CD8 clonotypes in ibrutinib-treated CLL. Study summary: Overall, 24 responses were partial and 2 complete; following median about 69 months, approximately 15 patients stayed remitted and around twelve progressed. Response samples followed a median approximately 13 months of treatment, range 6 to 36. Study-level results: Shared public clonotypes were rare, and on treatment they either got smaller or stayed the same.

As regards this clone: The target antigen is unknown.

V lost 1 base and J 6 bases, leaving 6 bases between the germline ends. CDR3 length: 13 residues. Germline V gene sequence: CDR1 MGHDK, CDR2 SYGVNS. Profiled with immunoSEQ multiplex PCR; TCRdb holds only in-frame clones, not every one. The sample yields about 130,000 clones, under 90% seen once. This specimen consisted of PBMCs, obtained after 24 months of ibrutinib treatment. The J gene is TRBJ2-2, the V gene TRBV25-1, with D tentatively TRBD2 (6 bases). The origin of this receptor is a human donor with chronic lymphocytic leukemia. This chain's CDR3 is CASSEWGAGELFF. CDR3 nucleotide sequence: TGTGCCAGCAGTGAATGGGGGGCCGGGGAGCTGTTTTTT.